The TCR beta chain under discussion was sequenced for a study of T cell changes during pregnancy in multiple sclerosis. V lost 2 bases and J 0 bases, leaving 5 bases between the germline ends. Germline CDR1 and CDR2: MNHEY and SMNVEV (reference sequence). The CDR3 contains 14 residues. Assay used: immunoSEQ multiplex PCR; TCRdb lists only in-frame clones, some missing. The sample records over 100,000 clones, about 90% being singletons. The source was peripheral blood, collected in the third trimester of pregnancy. The chain recombines TRBV27 with TRBJ1-3; TRBD1 might be the D (5 bases). The TCR comes from a female donor with multiple sclerosis, enrolled in a pregnancy study. The CDR3 loop reads CASSLQGSGNTIYF. The DNA of the CDR3 is TGTGCCAGCAGTTTACAGGGCTCTGGAAACACCATATATTTT.